These 27 T cell receptor beta chains share one sample of origin, sequenced in a study of long-term antiretroviral therapy in people with HIV (dated by TCRdb to 2021 to 2024). The immunoSEQ hsTCRB v3.0 assay was used at survey level resolution to sequence the TRB variable region. This is the immuneACCESS table as TCRdb keeps it, with only in-frame sequences that have V and J called. A part of the clones is gone; compared with another copy, unresolved V genes explain less than half, and the rest is unexplained. This sample has 25,000 to 35,000 clones in its table, and around 80% of those were observed once. Clones ranked in the top ten supply approximately 8.5% of the sample. The source material was unsorted PBMCs, sampled 1.5 years before starting antiretroviral therapy. These TCRs come from a man aged 18 to 30 with HIV.

The chain joins TRBV7-9 to TRBJ1-3, with 7 positions matching TRBD1. The length of the CDR3 is 15 residues. CDR1 is SEHNR and CDR2 is FQNEAQ in the germline V gene (reference sequence). With V trimmed by 5 bases and J by 3 bases, 7 bases remained unmatched. DNA for the CDR3: TGTGCCAGCAGCGCAGCAGGGGGGTATGGAAACACCATATATTTT. This codes for CASSAAGGYGNTIYF.

The J gene is TRBJ2-7, the V gene TRBV15, with 10 bases fitting TRBD1. The J segment lost 5 bases and the V segment lost 3 bases, leaving 7 bases of the junction unmatched. Germline-derived CDR1 and CDR2 are LNHNV and YYDKDF (reference sequence). The length of the CDR3 is 15 residues. The DNA of the CDR3 is TGTGCCACCAGCAGGTTCGGGACAGGGGCCGACGAGCAGTACTTC. Amino acid sequence: CATSRFGTGADEQYF.

The chain employs TRBV11-3 and TRBJ2-7; no definite D call. The germline gives CDR1 SGHNT, CDR2 YENEEA. The CDR3 totals 13 residues. Trimming removed 2 bases from V and 3 bases from J, with 8 bases in between. CDR3 bases: TGTGCCAGCAGCTTAAGGCCGGGCTACGAGCAGTACTTC. Its translation is CASSLRPGYEQYF.

The V and J genes are TRBV7-9 and TRBJ1-4; D gene ambiguous. The CDR3 has 12 amino acids. From germline, CDR1 is SEHNR and CDR2 FQNEAQ (reference sequence). The germline V and J ends were trimmed by 5 bases and 7 bases, with 8 bases remaining between them. The CDR3 DNA follows: TGTGCCAGCAGCGCAAGGCCTGAAAAACTGTTTTTT. Translated, it gives CASSARPEKLFF.

The V gene is TRBV6-1, the J gene TRBJ2-5; perhaps D is TRBD1 or TRBD2 (5 bases each). The CDR3 loop spans 16 amino acids. Per the germline V gene, CDR1 is MNHNS and CDR2 is SASEGT. V lost 5 bases and J 4 bases, leaving 20 bases between the germline ends. CDR3 sequence reads: CASSQGTVLWRETQYF. CDR3 sequence (DNA): TGTGCCAGCAGTCAAGGGACCGTTCTTTGGAGAGAGACCCAGTACTTC.

V and J are TRBV30 and TRBJ2-1, with 7 bases lining up with TRBD2. The CDR3 totals 14 residues. V lost 4 bases and J lost 6; bases outside the gene matches: 9. CDR1 and CDR2 (germline): GTSNPN, SVGIG (reference sequence). The CDR3 sequence is CAWTLAAVFNEQFF. The CDR3 nucleotides are TGTGCCTGGACCCTAGCGGCGGTCTTCAATGAGCAGTTCTTC.

This clone was detected once. The CDR3 region is CAISGDWTGEANEKLFF. The CDR3 coding sequence is TGTGCCATCAGTGGGGACTGGACGGGCGAAGCTAATGAAAAACTGTTTTTT. J is TRBJ1-4 and V is TRBV10-3, with D perhaps matching TRBD1 (5 bases). Germline V lookup: CDR1 ENHRY, CDR2 SYGVKD. The V end was cut by 4 bases, the J end by 3 bases, with 18 bases between. CDR3 length: 17 residues.

V usage is TRBV11-2 and J usage is TRBJ2-7; 7 bases are a match to TRBD1. The germline CDR1 and CDR2 sequences are SGHAT and FQNNGV. J was trimmed by 5 bases and V by 5 bases; bases with no gene match: 15. The CDR3 spans 16 residues. CDR3 amino acids: CASSPTSAQGMNEQYF. The CDR3 bases are TGTGCCAGCAGCCCAACCAGTGCACAGGGGATGAACGAGCAGTACTTC.

V is TRBV30 and J is TRBJ1-4; possibly TRBD1 for D (6 bases). Germline loops: CDR1 GTSNPN, CDR2 SVGIG (reference sequence). The CDR3 runs to 14 residues. Trimming removed 0 bases from V and 8 bases from J, with 13 bases in between. This CDR3 reads CAWSVRGREEKLFF. CDR3 coding DNA: TGTGCCTGGAGTGTTCGGGGGCGGGAGGAAAAACTGTTTTTT.

Turning to this clone: This CDR3 is also generated by other DNA sequences in the sample. The rearrangement uses TRBV4-3 and TRBJ2-1; TRBD2 aligns across 11 bases. The CDR3 runs 15 residues. Germline V gene data show CDR1 as LGHNA and CDR2 as YSLEER. The V segment lost 1 base and the J segment 4 bases; nucleotides outside the gene matches: 0. CDR3 sequence reads: CASSQGTSGYNEQFF. CDR3 bases: TGCGCCAGCAGCCAAGGGACTAGCGGGTACAATGAGCAGTTCTTC.

As regards this clone: Distinct nucleotide sequences in the sample also encode this CDR3. The chain recombines TRBV25-1 with TRBJ1-1; 8 bases map to TRBD1. V gave up 6 bases and J gave up 5 bases; unmatched junction bases: 20. The V gene's germline CDR1 is MGHDK and CDR2 SYGVNS. The CDR3 consists of 18 residues. This chain's CDR3 is CASSDFDRGRTGWTEAFF. CDR3 in DNA: TGTGCCAGCAGCGATTTTGACAGGGGACGGACGGGATGGACTGAAGCTTTCTTT.

This chain uses TRBV5-4 with TRBJ1-1; tentatively, D is TRBD1 (6 bases). There are 13 residues in the CDR3. CDR1 is SGHNT and CDR2 is YYREEE in the germline V gene (reference sequence). Trimming pared 5 bases from V and 4 bases from J, leaving 12 bases between. The CDR3 reads CASREGGLTEAFF. The CDR3 region has the DNA TGTGCCAGCAGAGAGGGGGGTCTCACTGAAGCTTTCTTT.

This clone qualifies as medium-sized. CDR3: CASKTGEEAFF. The CDR3 bases are TGTGCCAGCAAGACAGGGGAGGAAGCTTTCTTT. J is TRBJ1-1 and V is TRBV14; 8 bases line up with TRBD1. Trimming took 7 bases from V and 8 from J; bases not matched to a gene: 3. Germline CDR1 and CDR2: SGHDN and FVKESK. The CDR3 extends over 11 amino acids.

The table lists this clone with a few counts. This sequence joins TRBV7-9 and TRBJ2-7, with D tentatively TRBD1 (5 bases). The germline CDR1 and CDR2 sequences are SEHNR and FQNEAQ (reference sequence). Trimming cost V 5 bases and J 5 bases, with 10 bases left between them. This CDR3 has 12 amino acids. CDR3 loop: CASSLDSNEQYF. The CDR3 DNA sequence: TGTGCCAGCAGCCTCGACAGTAACGAGCAGTACTTC.

The chain combines TRBV7-2 with TRBJ1-2, with 7 positions matching TRBD1. CDR3 size: 15 residues. After removal of 1 base from V and 3 bases from J, the junction contained 5 bases not matched to a gene. In germline, CDR1 is SGHTA, CDR2 FQGNSA. For the CDR3, the DNA is TGTGCCAGCAGCTTAGGACAGGGCGGAGACTATGGCTACACCTTC. Its protein is CASSLGQGGDYGYTF.

CDR3 sequence: CASSLGLQQTEAFF. For the CDR3, the DNA is TGTGCCAGCAGCTTAGGCCTCCAGCAAACTGAAGCTTTCTTT. V and J are TRBV13 and TRBJ1-1; D is unclear. Germline values: CDR1 PRHDT, CDR2 FYEKMQ (reference sequence). Trimming took off 0 bases at V and 5 bases at J, with 10 bases between the two ends. There are 14 residues in the CDR3.

This clone appeared a single time. This chain uses TRBV11-2 with TRBJ2-7, with TRBD2 matching 8 bases. V was pared by 4 bases and J by 7 bases, with 15 bases of the junction left unmatched. CDR1 is SGHAT and CDR2 is FQNNGV in the germline V gene. CDR3 length equals 16 residues. CDR3 coding DNA: TGTGCCAGCAGCTCTTTAGCGGGGCCAGTAACGGGAGAGCAGTACTTC. Amino acid sequence: CASSSLAGPVTGEQYF.

The chain combines TRBV9 with TRBJ2-1; D unclear. The CDR3 extends over 13 amino acids. Trimming left V 4 bases short and J 7 bases short, with 12 bases between. Germline values: CDR1 SGDLS, CDR2 YYNGEE. CDR3 DNA: TGTGCCAGCAGCTTGACCACCGGGAATGAGCAGTTCTTC. It specifies CASSLTTGNEQFF.

The chain recombines TRBV11-2 with TRBJ1-2; maybe TRBD1 (5 bases). V lost 2 bases and J lost 2, with 18 bases in between. The CDR3 is made up of 17 amino acids. Germline-derived CDR1 and CDR2 are SGHAT and FQNNGV. The CDR3: CASSLLTGRRGNYGYTF. In DNA, the CDR3 is TGTGCCAGCAGCTTATTAACAGGCAGGCGTGGAAACTATGGCTACACCTTC.

The chain combines TRBV30 with TRBJ2-7; TRBD1 matches 9 bases. In germline, CDR1 is GTSNPN, CDR2 SVGIG (reference sequence). The CDR3 runs to 15 residues. J was trimmed by 5 bases and V by 5 bases; bases with no gene match: 13. Written as DNA, the CDR3 is TGTGCCTGGGACCTTCCCGGGACAGGGTTCCACGAGCAGTACTTC. It yields the protein CAWDLPGTGFHEQYF.

CDR3: CASSLTQGASGELFF. The CDR3 bases are TGTGCCAGCAGCTTAACGCAGGGGGCAAGCGGGGAGCTGTTTTTT. The rearrangement uses TRBV11-2 and TRBJ2-2, with 8 positions matching TRBD1. Looked up from germline, CDR1 is SGHAT and CDR2 is FQNNGV. Losses at the gene ends were 2 bases for V and 7 bases for J; bases not matched to a gene: 6. The CDR3 runs 15 residues.

The chain joins TRBV11-2 to TRBJ1-1, with D maybe TRBD1 (5 bases). The CDR3 spans 15 residues. Looked up from germline, CDR1 is SGHAT and CDR2 is FQNNGV. V was pared by 6 bases and J by 0 bases, with 14 bases between. In DNA, the CDR3 is TGTGCCAGCAGATTACCGGGACGGCTGAACACTGAAGCTTTCTTT. It is translated as CASRLPGRLNTEAFF. Variable domain in full (rest from reference TRBV11-2 and TRBJ1-1): EAGVAQSPRYKIIEKRQSVAFWCNPISGHATLYWYQQILGQGPKLLIQFQNNGVVDDSQLPKDRFSAERLKGVDSTLKIQPAKLEDSAVYLCASRLPGRLNTEAFFGQGTRLTVV.

The rearrangement links TRBV27 to TRBJ2-7; 9 nucleotides match TRBD2. V gave up 3 bases and J gave up 0 bases; unmatched junction bases: 3. Per germline, CDR1 MNHEY and CDR2 SMNVEV (reference sequence). The CDR3 covers 15 residues. CDR3 sequence reads: CASSLLAGISYEQYF. The CDR3 DNA is TGTGCCAGCAGTTTGCTAGCGGGGATCTCCTACGAGCAGTACTTC.

J is TRBJ2-4 and V is TRBV4-1; possible D gene TRBD2, 6 bases. The germline gives CDR1 MGHRA, CDR2 YSYEKL. The CDR3 runs to 19 residues. V was shortened by 1 base and J by 1 base, with 20 bases between the two germline ends. The CDR3 nucleotides are TGCGCCAGCAGCCAAGCGATCTCAGCGGGTACGAAGGCCAAAAACATTCAGTACTTC. This gives the protein CASSQAISAGTKAKNIQYF.

The CDR3 region is CASSLLRTYEQYF. The CDR3 nucleotides read TGTGCCAGCAGCTTGCTCAGAACCTACGAGCAGTACTTC. This chain joins TRBV5-8 and TRBJ2-7; D gene unclear. The CDR3 spans 13 residues. Per germline, CDR1 SGHTS and CDR2 YDEGEE. V lost 1 base to trimming and J lost 2 bases, with 7 bases between them.

This clone appeared once. This chain joins TRBV25-1 and TRBJ1-1; TRBD1 matches 8 bases. Germline CDR1 reads MGHDK; CDR2 reads SYGVNS. The V and J ends lost 3 bases and 1 base, in that order; junction bases with no gene match: 1. The CDR3 extends over 14 amino acids. CDR3 amino acids: CASSEGQANTEAFF. In DNA form, the CDR3 reads TGTGCCAGCAGTGAGGGACAGGCGAACACTGAAGCTTTCTTT.

The chain combines TRBV7-9 with TRBJ2-7; the match to TRBD2 covers 7 bases. V shed 0 bases, J shed 6 bases, and the junction held 8 bases outside the gene matches. Germline values: CDR1 SEHNR, CDR2 FQNEAQ (reference sequence). The CDR3 runs 15 residues. The CDR3 DNA is TGTGCCAGCAGCTTAGCGGGGAGGGAAACATCCGAGCAGTACTTC. Translated: CASSLAGRETSEQYF. Full variable domain (remainder filled in from reference TRBV7-9 and TRBJ2-7): DTGVSQNPRHKITKRGQNVTFRCDPISEHNRLYWYRQTLGQGPEFLTYFQNEAQLEKSRLLSDRFSAERPKGSFSTLEIQRTEQGDSAMYLCASSLAGRETSEQYFGPGTRLTVT.